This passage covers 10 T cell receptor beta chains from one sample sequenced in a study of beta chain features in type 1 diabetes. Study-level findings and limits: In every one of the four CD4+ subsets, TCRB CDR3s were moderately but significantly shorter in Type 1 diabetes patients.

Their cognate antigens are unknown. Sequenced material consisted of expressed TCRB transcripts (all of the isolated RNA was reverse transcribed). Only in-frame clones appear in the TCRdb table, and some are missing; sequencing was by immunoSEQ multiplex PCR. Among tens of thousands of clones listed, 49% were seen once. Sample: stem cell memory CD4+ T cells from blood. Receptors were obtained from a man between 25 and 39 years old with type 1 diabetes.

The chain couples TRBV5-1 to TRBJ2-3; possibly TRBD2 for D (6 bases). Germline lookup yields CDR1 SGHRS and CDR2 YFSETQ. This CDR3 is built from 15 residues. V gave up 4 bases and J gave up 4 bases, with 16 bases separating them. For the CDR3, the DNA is TGCGCCAGCAGCCCGGGACTTTCAGGTTCAGATACGCAGTATTTT. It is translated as CASSPGLSGSDTQYF.

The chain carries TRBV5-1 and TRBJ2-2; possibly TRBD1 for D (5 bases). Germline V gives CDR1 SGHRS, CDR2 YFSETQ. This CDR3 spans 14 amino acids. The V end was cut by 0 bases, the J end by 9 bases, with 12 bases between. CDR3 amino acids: CASSLALQVRELFF. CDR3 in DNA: TGCGCCAGCAGCTTGGCCCTACAGGTCCGGGAGCTGTTTTTT.

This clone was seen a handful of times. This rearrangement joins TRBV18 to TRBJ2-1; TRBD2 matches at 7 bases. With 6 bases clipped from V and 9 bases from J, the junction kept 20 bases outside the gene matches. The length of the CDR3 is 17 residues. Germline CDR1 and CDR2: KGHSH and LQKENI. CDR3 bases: TGTGCCAGCTCGCGTGACTATGCTAGCGGCGAAAAGGGTGAGCAGTTCTTC. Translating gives CASSRDYASGEKGEQFF.

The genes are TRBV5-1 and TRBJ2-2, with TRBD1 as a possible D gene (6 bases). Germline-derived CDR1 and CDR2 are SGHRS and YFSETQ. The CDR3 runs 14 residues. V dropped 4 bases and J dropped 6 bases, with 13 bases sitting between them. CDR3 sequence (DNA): TGCGCCAGCAGCGGTAGCGAGGGGGCCGGGGAGCTGTTTTTT. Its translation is CASSGSEGAGELFF.

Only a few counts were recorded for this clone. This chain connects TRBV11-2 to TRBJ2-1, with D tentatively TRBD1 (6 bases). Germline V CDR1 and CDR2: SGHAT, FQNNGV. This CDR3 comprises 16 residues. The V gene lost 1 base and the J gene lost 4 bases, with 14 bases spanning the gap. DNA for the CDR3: TGTGCCAGCAGCTTAGCCCTAGGGACATCATACAATGAGCAGTTCTTC. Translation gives CASSLALGTSYNEQFF.

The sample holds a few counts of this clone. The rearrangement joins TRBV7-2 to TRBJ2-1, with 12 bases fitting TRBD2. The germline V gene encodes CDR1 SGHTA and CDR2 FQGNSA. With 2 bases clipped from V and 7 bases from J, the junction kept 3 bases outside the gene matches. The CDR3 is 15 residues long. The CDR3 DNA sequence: TGTGCCAGCAGCTTACTAGCGGGAGGGCATAATGAGCAGTTCTTC. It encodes CASSLLAGGHNEQFF.

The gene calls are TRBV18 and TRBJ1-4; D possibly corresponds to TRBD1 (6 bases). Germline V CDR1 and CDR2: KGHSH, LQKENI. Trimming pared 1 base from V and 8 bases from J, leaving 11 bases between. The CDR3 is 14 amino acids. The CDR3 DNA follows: TGTGCCAGCTCACCACGGCCAGGGGAGGAAAAACTGTTTTTT. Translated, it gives CASSPRPGEEKLFF.

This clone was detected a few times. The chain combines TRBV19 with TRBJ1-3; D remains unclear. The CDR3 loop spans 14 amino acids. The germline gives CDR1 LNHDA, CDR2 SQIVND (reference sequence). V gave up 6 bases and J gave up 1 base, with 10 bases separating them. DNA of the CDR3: TGTGCCAGTAGCCTCAGTTTGTCTGGAAACACCATATATTTT. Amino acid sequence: CASSLSLSGNTIYF.

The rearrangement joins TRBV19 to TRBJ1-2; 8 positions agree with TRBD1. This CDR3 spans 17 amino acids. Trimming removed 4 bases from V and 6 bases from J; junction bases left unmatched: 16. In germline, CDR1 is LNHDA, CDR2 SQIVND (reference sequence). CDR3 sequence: CASSTETGGTMTDGYTF. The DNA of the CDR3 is TGTGCCAGTAGTACAGAAACAGGGGGGACAATGACTGATGGCTACACCTTC. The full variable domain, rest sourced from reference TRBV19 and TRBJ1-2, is DGGITQSPKYLFRKEGQNVTLSCEQNLNHDAMYWYRQDPGQGLRLIYYSQIVNDFQKGDIAEGYSVSREKKESFPLTVTSAQKNPTAFYLCASSTETGGTMTDGYTFGSGTRLTVV.

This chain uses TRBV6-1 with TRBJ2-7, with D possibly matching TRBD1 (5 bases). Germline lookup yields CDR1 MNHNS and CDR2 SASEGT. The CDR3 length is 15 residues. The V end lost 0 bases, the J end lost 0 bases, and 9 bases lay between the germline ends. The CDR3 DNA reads TGTGCCAGCAGTGAAGCCACAGGTAGCTCCTACGAGCAGTACTTC. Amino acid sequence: CASSEATGSSYEQYF.